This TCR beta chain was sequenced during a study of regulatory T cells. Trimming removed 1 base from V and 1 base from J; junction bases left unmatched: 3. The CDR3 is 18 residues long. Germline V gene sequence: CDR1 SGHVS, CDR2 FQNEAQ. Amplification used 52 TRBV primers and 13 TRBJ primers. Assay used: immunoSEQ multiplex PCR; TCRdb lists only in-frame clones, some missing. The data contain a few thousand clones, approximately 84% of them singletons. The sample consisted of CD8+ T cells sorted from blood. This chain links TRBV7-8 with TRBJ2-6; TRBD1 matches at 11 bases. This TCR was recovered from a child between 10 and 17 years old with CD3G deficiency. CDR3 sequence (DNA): TGTGCCAGCAGCTTAGGGGGACAGGGGGGATCTGGGGCCAACGTCCTGACTTTC. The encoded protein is CASSLGGQGGSGANVLTF.